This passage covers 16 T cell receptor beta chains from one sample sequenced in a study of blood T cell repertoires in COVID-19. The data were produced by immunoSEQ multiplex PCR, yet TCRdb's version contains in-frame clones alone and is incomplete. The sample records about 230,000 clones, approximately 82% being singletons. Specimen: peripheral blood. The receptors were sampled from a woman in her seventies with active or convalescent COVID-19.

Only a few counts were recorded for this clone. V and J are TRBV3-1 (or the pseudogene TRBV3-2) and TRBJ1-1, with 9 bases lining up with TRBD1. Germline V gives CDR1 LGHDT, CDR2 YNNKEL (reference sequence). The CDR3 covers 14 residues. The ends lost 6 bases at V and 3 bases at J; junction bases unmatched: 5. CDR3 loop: CASRLTGGHTEAFF. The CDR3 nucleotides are TGTGCCAGCAGACTTACAGGGGGCCACACTGAAGCTTTCTTT.

CDR3 nucleotide sequence: TGTGCCACCATGGGGACAGGGGGACTAGCCGAGACCCAGTACTTC. Protein product: CATMGTGGLAETQYF. The rearrangement joins TRBV24-1 to TRBJ2-5; 11 bases are shared with TRBD1. Germline V gene data show CDR1 as KGHDR and CDR2 as SFDVKD. V gave up 8 bases and J gave up 5 bases; unmatched junction bases: 9. The CDR3 totals 15 residues.

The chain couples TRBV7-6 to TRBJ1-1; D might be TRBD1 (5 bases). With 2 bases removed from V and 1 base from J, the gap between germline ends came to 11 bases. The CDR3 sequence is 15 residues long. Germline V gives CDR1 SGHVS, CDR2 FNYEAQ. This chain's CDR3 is CASSLSRVGNTEAFF. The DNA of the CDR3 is TGTGCCAGCAGCTTAAGCAGGGTTGGGAACACTGAAGCTTTCTTT.

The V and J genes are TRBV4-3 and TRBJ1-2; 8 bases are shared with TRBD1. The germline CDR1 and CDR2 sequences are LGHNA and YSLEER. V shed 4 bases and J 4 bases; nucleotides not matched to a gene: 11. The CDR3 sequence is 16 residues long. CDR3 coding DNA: TGCGCCAGCAGCCCCACACAGGGGGGATCCCCCTATGGCTACACCTTC. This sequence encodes CASSPTQGGSPYGYTF.

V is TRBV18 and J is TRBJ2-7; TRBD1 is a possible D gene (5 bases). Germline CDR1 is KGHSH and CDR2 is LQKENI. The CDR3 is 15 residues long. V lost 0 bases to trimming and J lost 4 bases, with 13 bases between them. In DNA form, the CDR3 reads TGTGCCAGCTCACCACCGAGTCAGGGTGCGTACGAGCAGTACTTC. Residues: CASSPPSQGAYEQYF.

The CDR3 region has the DNA TGTGCCAGCAGCCCCCTAGCTAACTATGGCTACACCTTC. This sequence encodes CASSPLANYGYTF. The chain has TRBV7-3 and TRBJ1-2; D remains ambiguous. This CDR3 is 13 amino acids long. The ends were cut back, 5 bases at V and 0 bases at J, with 7 bases in the middle. Germline lookup yields CDR1 SGHTA and CDR2 FQGTGA.

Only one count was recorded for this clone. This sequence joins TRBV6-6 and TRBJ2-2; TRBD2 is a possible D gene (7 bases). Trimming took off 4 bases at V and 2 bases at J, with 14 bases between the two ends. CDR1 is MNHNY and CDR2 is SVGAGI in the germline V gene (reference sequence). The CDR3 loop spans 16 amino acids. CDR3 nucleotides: TGTGCCAGCAGTTCCGGCCGGGGGGCCAACACCGGGGAGCTGTTTTTT. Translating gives CASSSGRGANTGELFF.

CDR3 region: CASSSPESGLARETQYF. The DNA for the CDR3 is TGTGCCAGCAGTTCACCAGAATCCGGACTAGCTAGGGAGACCCAGTACTTC. The gene calls are TRBV6-2 or TRBV6-3 and TRBJ2-5, with TRBD2 identical over 8 bases. CDR3 length equals 17 residues. Germline V gene sequence: CDR1 MNHEY, CDR2 SVGEGT. J lost 5 bases, V lost 4 bases, and 15 bases had no gene match.

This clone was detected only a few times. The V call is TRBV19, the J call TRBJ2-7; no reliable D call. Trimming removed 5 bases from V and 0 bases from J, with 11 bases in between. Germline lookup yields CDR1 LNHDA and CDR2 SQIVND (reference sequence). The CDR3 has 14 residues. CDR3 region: CASSPLPSSYEQYF. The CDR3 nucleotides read TGTGCCAGTAGTCCCCTTCCGAGCTCCTACGAGCAGTACTTC.

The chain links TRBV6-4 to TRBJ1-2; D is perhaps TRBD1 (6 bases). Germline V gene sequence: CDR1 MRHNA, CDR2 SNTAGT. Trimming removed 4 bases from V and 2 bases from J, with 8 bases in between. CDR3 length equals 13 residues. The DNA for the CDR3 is TGTGCCAGCAGTGTGGGGGCAAACTATGGCTACACCTTC. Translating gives CASSVGANYGYTF.

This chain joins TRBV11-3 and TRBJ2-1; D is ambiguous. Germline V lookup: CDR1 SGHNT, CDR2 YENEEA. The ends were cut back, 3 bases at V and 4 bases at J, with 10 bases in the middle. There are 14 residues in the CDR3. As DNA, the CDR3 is TGTGCCAGCAGCTTGGTGTCGGTTTACAATGAGCAGTTCTTC. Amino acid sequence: CASSLVSVYNEQFF.

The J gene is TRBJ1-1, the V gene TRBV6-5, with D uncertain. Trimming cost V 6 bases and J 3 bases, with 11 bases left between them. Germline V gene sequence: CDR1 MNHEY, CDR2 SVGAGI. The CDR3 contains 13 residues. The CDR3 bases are TGTGCCAGCAGGGGAGGTTTGCACACTGAAGCTTTCTTT. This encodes CASRGGLHTEAFF.

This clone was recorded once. CDR3 DNA sequence: TGTGCCAGCAGTTTGTCAGGTGTAGCCAAAAACATTCAGTACTTC. It encodes CASSLSGVAKNIQYF. The rearrangement uses TRBV28 and TRBJ2-4; D is uncertain. The V gene lost 3 bases and the J gene lost 0 bases, with 9 bases spanning the gap. Per the germline V gene, CDR1 is MDHEN and CDR2 is SYDVKM. The CDR3 contains 15 residues.

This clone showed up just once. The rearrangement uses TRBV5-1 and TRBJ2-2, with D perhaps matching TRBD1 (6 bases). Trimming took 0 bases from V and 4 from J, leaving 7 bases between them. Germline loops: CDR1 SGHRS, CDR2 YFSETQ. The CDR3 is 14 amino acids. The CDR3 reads CASSLVGGTGELFF. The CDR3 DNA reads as TGCGCCAGCAGCTTGGTAGGGGGCACCGGGGAGCTGTTTTTT.

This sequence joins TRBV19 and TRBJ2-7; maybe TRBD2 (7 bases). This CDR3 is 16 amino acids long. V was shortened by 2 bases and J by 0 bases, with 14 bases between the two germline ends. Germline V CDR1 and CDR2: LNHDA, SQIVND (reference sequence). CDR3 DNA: TGTGCCAGTAGTATAAGAGGAGGGGGGGACTCCTACGAGCAGTACTTC. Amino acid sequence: CASSIRGGGDSYEQYF. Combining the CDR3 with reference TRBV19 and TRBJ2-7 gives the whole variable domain DGGITQSPKYLFRKEGQNVTLSCEQNLNHDAMYWYRQDPGQGLRLIYYSQIVNDFQKGDIAEGYSVSREKKESFPLTVTSAQKNPTAFYLCASSIRGGGDSYEQYFGPGTRLTVT.

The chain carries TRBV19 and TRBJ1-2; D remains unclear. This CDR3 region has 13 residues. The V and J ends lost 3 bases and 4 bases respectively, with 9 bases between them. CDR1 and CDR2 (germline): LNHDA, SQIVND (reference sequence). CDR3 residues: CASSITASYGYTF. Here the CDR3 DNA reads TGTGCCAGTAGTATCACAGCCTCCTATGGCTACACCTTC.